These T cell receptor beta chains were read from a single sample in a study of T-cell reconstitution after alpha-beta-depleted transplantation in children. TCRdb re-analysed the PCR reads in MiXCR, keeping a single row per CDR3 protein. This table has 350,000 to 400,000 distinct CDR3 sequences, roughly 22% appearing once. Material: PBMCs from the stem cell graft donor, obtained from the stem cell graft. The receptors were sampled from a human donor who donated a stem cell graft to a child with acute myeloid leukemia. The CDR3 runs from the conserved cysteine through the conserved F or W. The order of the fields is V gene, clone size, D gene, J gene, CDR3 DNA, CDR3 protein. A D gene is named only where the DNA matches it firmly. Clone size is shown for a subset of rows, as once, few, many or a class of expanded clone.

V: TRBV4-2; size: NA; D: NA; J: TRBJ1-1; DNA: TGTGCCAGCAGCCAAGACGCGAAAGGGCCCCGGACTGAAGCTTTCTTT; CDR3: CASSQDAKGPRTEAFF
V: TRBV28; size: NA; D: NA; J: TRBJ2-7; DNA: TGTGCCAGCAGTTTTAGGGGTGTAGTCGCTCAGTACTTC; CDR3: CASSFRGVVAQYF
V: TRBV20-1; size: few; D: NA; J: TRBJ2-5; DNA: TGCAGTGCTGGGGGATCTACGGGGACGTACCAAGAGACCCAGTACTTC; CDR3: CSAGGSTGTYQETQYF
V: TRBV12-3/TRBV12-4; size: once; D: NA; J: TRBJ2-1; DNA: TGTGCCAGCAGTTCCTACATAGGACAGAAGGCCTACAATGAGCAGTTCTTC; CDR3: CASSSYIGQKAYNEQFF
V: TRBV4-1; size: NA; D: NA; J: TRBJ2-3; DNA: TGCGCCAGCACGCAGCCCTACACAGATACGCAGTATTTT; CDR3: CASTQPYTDTQYF
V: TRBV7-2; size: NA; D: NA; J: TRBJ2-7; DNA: TGTGCCAGCAGCTTACGTTGGTACGAGCAGTACTTC; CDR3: CASSLRWYEQYF
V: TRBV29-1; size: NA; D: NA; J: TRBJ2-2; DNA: TGCAGCGTTGGGTATCCGGGGGAACGGAACACCGGGGAGCTGTTTTTT; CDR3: CSVGYPGERNTGELFF
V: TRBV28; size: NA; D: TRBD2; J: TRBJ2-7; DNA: TGTGCCAGCAGTCCCTGGACTAGCGGGAGTTACTACGAGCAGTACTTC; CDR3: CASSPWTSGSYYEQYF
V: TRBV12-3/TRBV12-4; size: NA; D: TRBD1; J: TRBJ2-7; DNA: TGTGCCAGCAGCTCACCGGGACAGGGGGTCCACGAGCAGTACTTC; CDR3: CASSSPGQGVHEQYF
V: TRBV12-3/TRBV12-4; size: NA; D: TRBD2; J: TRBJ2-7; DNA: TGTGCCAGCGGCGATTCTCTCGGGACTATAATAAATGAGCAGTACTTC; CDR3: CASGDSLGTIINEQYF
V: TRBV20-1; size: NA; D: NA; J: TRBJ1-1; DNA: TGCAGTGCTAGATCCGACGGTGGAAGGACTGAAGCTTTCTTT; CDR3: CSARSDGGRTEAFF
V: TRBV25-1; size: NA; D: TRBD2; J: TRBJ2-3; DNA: TGTGCCAGCAGTGAAAGGAGCGGGAGGGCGACAGATACGCAGTATTTT; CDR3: CASSERSGRATDTQYF
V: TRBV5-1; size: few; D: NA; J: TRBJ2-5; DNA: TGCGCCAGCAGCTTGGACGGAAAAGAGACCCAGTACTTC; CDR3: CASSLDGKETQYF
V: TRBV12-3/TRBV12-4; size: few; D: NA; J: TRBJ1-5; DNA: TGTGCCAGCAGTTTAGGGCGGGGAGAGGTTCAGCCCCAGCATTTT; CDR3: CASSLGRGEVQPQHF
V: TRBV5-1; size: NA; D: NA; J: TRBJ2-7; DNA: TGCGCCAGCAGCTCAGGGGTAGGGGGGTACGAGCAGTACTTC; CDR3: CASSSGVGGYEQYF
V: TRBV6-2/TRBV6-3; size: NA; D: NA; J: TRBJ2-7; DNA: TGTGCCAGCAGTTACCCATCGACGGGAACCTACGAGCAGTACTTC; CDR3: CASSYPSTGTYEQYF
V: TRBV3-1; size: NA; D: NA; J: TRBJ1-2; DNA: TGTGCCAGCAGCCAACGCGAGGGCCTTAACTATGGCTACACCTTC; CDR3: CASSQREGLNYGYTF
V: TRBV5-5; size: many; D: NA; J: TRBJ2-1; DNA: TGTGCCAGCAGCTTTTGGCAGGGTCCCAACAATGAGCAGTTCTTC; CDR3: CASSFWQGPNNEQFF
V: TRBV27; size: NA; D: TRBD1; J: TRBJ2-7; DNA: TGTGCCAGCATTGGGACCGGGACAGGGCACTACGAGCAGTACTTC; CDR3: CASIGTGTGHYEQYF
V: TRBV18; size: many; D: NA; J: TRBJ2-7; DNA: TGTGCCAGCTCACCAACAAGGGACTACGAGCAGTACTTC; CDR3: CASSPTRDYEQYF
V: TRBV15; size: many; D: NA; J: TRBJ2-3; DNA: TGTGCCACCAGCAGAGATGGCGTGGAATCTGGCACAGATACGCAGTATTTT; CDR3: CATSRDGVESGTDTQYF
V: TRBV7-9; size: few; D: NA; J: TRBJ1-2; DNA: TGTGCCAGCAGCTTCCAACAGGATCACTATGGCTACACCTTC; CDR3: CASSFQQDHYGYTF
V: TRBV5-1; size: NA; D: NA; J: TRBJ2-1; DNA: TGCGCCAGCAGCTCGAACCCTTGGACTGGCCAAACCAATGAGCAGTTCTTC; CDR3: CASSSNPWTGQTNEQFF
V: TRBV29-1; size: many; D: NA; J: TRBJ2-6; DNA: TGCAGCATCAGGACTGCTGGGGCCAACGTCCTGACTTTC; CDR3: CSIRTAGANVLTF
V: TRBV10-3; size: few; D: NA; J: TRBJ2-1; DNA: TGTGCCATCAGGAGTCAGAGCGCCGAGACAAATGAGCAGTTCTTC; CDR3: CAIRSQSAETNEQFF
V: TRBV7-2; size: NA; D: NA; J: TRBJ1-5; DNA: TGTGCCAGCAGCTCCTATAGGACTGACGCCCAGCATTTT; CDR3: CASSSYRTDAQHF
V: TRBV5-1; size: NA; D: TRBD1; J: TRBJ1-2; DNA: TGCGCCAGCAGGTCCGGGACAGGGGTTAACTATGGCTACACCTTC; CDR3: CASRSGTGVNYGYTF
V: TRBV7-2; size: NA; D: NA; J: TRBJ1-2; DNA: TGTGCCAGCAGCTTTTCAGGGAGTTACTACGGCTACACCTTC; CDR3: CASSFSGSYYGYTF
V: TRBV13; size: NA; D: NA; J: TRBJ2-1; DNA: TGTGCCAGCAGCCATCGAGGTAGGGGACGGAAAAAAGGGAGGTTCTCCTACAATGAGCAGTTCTTC; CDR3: CASSHRGRGRKKGRFSYNEQFF
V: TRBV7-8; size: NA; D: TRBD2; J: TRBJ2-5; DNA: TGTGCCAGCAGCTTTGAGTGGGAGGGAGGAGCGAAGACCCAGTACTTC; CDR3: CASSFEWEGGAKTQYF
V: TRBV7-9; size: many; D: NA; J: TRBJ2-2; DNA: TGTGCCAGCAGCTTATCTAGGAGGTCGAACACCGGGGAGCTGTTTTTT; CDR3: CASSLSRRSNTGELFF
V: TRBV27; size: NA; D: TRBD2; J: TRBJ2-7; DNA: TGTGCCAGCAGTTTATCGGCGGGAGCCTACGAGCAGTACTTC; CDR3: CASSLSAGAYEQYF
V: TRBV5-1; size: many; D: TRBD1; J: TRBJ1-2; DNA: TGCGCCAGCTCGGGACAGGGGAACTATGGCTACACCTTC; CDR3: CASSGQGNYGYTF
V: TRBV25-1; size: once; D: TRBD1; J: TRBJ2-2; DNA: TGTGCCAGCAGTCTTCGACAGGGAACCGGGGAGCTGTTTTTT; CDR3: CASSLRQGTGELFF
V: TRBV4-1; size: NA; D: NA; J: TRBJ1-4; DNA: TGCGCCAGCAGCCAAGGCCCGCGGGGGACTAATGAAAAACTGTTTTTT; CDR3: CASSQGPRGTNEKLFF
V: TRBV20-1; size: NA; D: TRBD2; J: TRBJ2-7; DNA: TGCAGTGCTAGAGACCTAGCGGGAGGGCCGGGGGAGCAGTACTTC; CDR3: CSARDLAGGPGEQYF
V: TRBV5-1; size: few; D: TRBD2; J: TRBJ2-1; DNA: TGCGCCAGCAGCTTAAAGGATCCACGTAGCGGGAACACCTACAATGAGCAGTTCTTC; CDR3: CASSLKDPRSGNTYNEQFF
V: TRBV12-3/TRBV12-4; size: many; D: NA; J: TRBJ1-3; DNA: TGTGCCAGCAGTTTTAGGGGCTCTGGAAACACCATATATTTT; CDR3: CASSFRGSGNTIYF
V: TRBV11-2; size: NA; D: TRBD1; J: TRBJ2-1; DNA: TGTGCCAGCAGGGGACAGCCTAATTACAATGAGCAGTTCTTC; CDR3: CASRGQPNYNEQFF
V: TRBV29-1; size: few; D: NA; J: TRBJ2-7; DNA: TGCAGCGTTGAAACTACAGGGAAGGGATACGAGCAGTACTTC; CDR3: CSVETTGKGYEQYF
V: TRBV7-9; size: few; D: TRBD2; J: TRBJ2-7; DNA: TGTGCCAGCAGCCCAAAGAGTACTAGCGGGAGAACCTACGAGCAGTACTTC; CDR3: CASSPKSTSGRTYEQYF
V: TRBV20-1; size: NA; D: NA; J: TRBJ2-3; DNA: TGCAGTGCTAGAGATTGGGGGAGGAGCACAGATACGCAGTATTTT; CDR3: CSARDWGRSTDTQYF
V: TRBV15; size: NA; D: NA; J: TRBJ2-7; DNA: TGTGCCACCAGCAGAGTAGGGGGGAGGAACTACGAGCAGTACTTC; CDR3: CATSRVGGRNYEQYF
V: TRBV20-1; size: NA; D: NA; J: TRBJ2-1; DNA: TGCAGTGCTAGAGTCGATGGGCCTTACAATGAGCAGTTCTTC; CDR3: CSARVDGPYNEQFF
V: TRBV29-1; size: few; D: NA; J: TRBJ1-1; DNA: TGCAGCGGCCAGCTTGGCACTGAAGCTTTCTTT; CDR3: CSGQLGTEAFF
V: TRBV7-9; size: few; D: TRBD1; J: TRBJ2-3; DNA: TGTGCCAGCAGGGGACAGAGAAGCACAGATACGCAGTATTTT; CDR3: CASRGQRSTDTQYF
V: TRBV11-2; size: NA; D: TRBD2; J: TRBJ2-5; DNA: TGTGCCAGCAGCCCTGGGACTAGCGGGAGGAACGAAGAGACCCAGTACTTC; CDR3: CASSPGTSGRNEETQYF